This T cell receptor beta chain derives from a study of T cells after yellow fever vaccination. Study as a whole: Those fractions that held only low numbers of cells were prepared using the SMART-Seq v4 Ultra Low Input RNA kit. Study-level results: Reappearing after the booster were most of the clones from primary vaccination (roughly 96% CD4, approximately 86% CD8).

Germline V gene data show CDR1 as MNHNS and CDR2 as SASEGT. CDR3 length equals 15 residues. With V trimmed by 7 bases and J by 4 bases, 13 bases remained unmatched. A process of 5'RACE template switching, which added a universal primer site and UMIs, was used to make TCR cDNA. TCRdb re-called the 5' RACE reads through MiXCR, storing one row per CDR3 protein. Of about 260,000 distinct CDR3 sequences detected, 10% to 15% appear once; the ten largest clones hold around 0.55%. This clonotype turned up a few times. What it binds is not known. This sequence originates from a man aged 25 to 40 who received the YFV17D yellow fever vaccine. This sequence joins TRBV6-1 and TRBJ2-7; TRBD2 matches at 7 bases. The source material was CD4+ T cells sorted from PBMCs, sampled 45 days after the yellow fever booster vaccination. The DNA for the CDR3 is TGTGCCAGCACAACCGCGGCGGGAGCGGGTTACGAGCAGTACTTC. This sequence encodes CASTTAAGAGYEQYF.